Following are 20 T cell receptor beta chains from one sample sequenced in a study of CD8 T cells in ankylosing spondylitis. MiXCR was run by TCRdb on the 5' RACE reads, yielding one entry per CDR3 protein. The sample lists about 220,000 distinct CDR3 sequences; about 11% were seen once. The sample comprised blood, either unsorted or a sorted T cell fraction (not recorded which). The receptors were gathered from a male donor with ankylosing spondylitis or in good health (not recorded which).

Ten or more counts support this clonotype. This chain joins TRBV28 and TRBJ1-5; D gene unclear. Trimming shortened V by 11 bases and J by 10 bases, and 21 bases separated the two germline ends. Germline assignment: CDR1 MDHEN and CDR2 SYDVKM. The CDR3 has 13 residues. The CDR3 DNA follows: TGTGCCGCATGGCTTAGGTGGGTGAGACCCCAGCATTTT. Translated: CAAWLRWVRPQHF.

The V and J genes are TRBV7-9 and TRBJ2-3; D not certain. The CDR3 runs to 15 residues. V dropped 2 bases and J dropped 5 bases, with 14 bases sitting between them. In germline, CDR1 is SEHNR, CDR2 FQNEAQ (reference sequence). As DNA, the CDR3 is TGTGCCAGCAGCTTATCTCTAACCCCGATAGATACGCAGTATTTT. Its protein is CASSLSLTPIDTQYF.

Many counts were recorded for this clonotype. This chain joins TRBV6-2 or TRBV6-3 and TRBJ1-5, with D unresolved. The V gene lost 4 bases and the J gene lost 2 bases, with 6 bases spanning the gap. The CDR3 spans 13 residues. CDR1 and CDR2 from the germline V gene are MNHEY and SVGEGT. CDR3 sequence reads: CASSFQGNQPQHF. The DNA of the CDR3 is TGTGCCAGCAGTTTCCAGGGCAATCAGCCCCAGCATTTT.

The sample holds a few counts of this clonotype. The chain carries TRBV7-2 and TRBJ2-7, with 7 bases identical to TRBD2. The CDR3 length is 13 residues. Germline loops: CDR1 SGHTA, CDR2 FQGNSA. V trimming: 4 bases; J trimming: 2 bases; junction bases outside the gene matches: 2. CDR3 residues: CASSYGLAYEQYF. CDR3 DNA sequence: TGTGCCAGCAGCTATGGACTAGCCTACGAGCAGTACTTC.

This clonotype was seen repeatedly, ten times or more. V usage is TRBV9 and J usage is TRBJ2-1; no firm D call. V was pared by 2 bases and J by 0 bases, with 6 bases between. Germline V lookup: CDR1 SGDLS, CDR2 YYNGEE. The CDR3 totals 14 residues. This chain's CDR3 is CASSVSGSYNEQFF. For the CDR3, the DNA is TGTGCCAGCAGCGTTTCGGGCTCCTACAATGAGCAGTTCTTC.

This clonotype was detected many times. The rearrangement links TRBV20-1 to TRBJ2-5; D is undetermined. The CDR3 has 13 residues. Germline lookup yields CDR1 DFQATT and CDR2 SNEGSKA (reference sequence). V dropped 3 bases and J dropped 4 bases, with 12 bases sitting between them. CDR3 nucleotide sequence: TGCAGTGCTAGTATGTGGGTTGGAGAGACCCAGTACTTC. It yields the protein CSASMWVGETQYF.

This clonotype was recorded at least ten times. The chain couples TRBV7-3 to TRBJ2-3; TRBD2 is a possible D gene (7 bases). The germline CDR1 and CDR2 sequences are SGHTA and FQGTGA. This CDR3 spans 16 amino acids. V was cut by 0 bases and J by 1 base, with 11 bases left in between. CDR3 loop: CASSLTGGGGTDTQYF. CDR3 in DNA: TGTGCCAGCAGCTTAACCGGCGGGGGCGGCACAGATACGCAGTATTTT.

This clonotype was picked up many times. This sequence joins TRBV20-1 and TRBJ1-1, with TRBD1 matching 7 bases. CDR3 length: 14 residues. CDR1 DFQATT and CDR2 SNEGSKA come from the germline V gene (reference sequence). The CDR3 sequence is CSAGTAHMNTEAFF. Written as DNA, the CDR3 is TGCAGCGCGGGGACAGCTCACATGAACACTGAAGCTTTCTTT.

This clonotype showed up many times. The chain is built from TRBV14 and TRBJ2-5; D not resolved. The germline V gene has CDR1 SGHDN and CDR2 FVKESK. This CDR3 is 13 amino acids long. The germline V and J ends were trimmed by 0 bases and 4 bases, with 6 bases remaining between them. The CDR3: CASSQDLRETQYF. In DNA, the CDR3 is TGTGCCAGCAGCCAAGATCTTCGAGAGACCCAGTACTTC.

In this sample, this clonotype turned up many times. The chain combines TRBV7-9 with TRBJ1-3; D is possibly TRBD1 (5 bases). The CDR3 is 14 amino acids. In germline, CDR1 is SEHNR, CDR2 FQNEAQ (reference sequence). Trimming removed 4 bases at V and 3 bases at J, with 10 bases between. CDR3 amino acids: CASSSPDNGNTIYF. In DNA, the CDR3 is TGTGCCAGCAGCTCACCGGACAATGGAAACACCATATATTTT. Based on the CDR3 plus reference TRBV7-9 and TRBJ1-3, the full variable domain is DTGVSQNPRHKITKRGQNVTFRCDPISEHNRLYWYRQTLGQGPEFLTYFQNEAQLEKSRLLSDRFSAERPKGSFSTLEIQRTEQGDSAMYLCASSSPDNGNTIYFGEGSWLTVV.

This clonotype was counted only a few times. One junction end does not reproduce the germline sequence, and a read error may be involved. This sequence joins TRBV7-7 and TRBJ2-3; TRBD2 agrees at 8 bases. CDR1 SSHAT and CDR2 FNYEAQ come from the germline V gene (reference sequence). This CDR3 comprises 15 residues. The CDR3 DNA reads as TGTGCTAGCAGCTTAGATAGCGGGGCCACAGATACGCAGTATTTT. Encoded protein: CASSLDSGATDTQYF.

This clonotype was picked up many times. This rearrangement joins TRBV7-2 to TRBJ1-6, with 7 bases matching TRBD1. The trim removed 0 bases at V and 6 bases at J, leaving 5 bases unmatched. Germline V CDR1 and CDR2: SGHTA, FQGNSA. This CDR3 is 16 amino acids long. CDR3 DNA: TGTGCCAGCAGCTTAGCTGGGGACAGCCGTAATTCACCCCTCCACTTT. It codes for CASSLAGDSRNSPLHF.

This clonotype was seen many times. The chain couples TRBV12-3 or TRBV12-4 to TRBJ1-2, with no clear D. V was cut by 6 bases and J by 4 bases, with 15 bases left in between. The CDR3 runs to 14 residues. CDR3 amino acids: CASRRSGEAYGYTF. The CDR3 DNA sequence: TGTGCCAGCAGACGAAGTGGGGAGGCCTATGGCTACACCTTC.

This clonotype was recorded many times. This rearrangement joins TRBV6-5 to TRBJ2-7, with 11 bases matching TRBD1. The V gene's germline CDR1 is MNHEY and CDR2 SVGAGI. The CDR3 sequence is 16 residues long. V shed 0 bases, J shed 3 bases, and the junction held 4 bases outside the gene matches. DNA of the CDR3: TGTGCCAGCAGTTACTCGATGGGACAGGGGGTCTACGAGCAGTACTTC. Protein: CASSYSMGQGVYEQYF.

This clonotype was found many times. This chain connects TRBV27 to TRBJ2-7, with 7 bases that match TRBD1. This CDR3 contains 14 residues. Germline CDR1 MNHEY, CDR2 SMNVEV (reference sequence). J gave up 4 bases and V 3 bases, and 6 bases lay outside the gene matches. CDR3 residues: CASSFTGVWYEQYF. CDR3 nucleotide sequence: TGTGCCAGCAGTTTTACAGGGGTTTGGTACGAGCAGTACTTC.

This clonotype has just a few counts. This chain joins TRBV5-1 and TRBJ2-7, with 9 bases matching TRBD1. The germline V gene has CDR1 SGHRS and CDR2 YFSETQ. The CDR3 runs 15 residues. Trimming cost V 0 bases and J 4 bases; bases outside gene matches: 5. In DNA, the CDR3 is TGCGCCAGCAGCTTGGCAGGGACAGGGTTGTACGAGCAGTACTTC. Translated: CASSLAGTGLYEQYF. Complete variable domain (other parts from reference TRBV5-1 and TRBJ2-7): KAGVTQTPRYLIKTRGQQVTLSCSPISGHRSVSWYQQTPGQGLQFLFEYFSETQRNKGNFPGRFSGRQFSNSRSEMNVSTLELGDSALYLCASSLAGTGLYEQYFGPGTRLTVT.

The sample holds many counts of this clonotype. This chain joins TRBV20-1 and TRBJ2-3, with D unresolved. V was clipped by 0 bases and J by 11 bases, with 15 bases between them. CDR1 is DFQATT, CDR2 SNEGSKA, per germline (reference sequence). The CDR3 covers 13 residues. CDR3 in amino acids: CSARDGNSAWQYF. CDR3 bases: TGCAGTGCTAGAGATGGTAACTCCGCGTGGCAGTATTTT.

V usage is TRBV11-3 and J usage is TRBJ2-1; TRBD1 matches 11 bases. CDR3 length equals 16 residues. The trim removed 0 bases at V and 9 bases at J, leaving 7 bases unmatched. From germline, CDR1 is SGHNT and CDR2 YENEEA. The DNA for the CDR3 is TGTGCCAGCAGCTTAGACCCGGGACAGGGGGTCGGTGAGCAGTTCTTC. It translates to CASSLDPGQGVGEQFF.

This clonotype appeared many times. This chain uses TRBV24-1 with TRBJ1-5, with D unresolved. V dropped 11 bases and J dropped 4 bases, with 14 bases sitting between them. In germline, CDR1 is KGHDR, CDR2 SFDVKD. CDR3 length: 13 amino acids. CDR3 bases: TGTGCCATCTCGGCGGGGTTTAATCAGCCCCAGCATTTT. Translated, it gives CAISAGFNQPQHF.

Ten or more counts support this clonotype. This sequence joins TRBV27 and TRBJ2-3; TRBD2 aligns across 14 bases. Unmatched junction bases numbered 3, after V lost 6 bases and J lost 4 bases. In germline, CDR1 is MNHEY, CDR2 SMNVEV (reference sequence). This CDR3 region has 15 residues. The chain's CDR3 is CASRETSGGADTQYF. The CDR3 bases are TGTGCCAGCAGGGAGACTAGCGGGGGGGCAGATACGCAGTATTTT.